The entry below gives a single TCR beta chain sequence along with its context. Sequencing was performed with immunoSEQ multiplex PCR; in TCRdb, only in-frame clones are kept and a portion is missing. The table shows roughly 24,000 clones, with around 85% occurring only once. The V gene's germline CDR1 is SGHKS and CDR2 YYEKEE (reference sequence). The germline V and J ends were trimmed by 0 bases and 8 bases, with 15 bases remaining between them. The CDR3 length is 15 residues. Patients with a history of autoimmune disease or on systemic immunosuppression were excluded. This record belongs to a study of OX40 agonist ivuxolimab in advanced cancers. Overall study: Those treated in dose escalation had hepatocellular carcinoma, melanoma, renal cell cancer or head and neck cancer.

This chain uses TRBV5-5 with TRBJ2-1, with D tentatively TRBD1 (7 bases). This material consisted of CD4+ or CD8+ T cells sorted from blood, taken in a trial of the OX40 agonist ivuxolimab. The sequence was obtained from an adult with an advanced solid tumor such as melanoma, head and neck, liver or kidney cancer. The CDR3 loop reads CASSLAWTGGDEQFF. In nucleotides, the CDR3 is TGTGCCAGCAGCTTGGCCTGGACAGGAGGGGATGAGCAGTTCTTC.